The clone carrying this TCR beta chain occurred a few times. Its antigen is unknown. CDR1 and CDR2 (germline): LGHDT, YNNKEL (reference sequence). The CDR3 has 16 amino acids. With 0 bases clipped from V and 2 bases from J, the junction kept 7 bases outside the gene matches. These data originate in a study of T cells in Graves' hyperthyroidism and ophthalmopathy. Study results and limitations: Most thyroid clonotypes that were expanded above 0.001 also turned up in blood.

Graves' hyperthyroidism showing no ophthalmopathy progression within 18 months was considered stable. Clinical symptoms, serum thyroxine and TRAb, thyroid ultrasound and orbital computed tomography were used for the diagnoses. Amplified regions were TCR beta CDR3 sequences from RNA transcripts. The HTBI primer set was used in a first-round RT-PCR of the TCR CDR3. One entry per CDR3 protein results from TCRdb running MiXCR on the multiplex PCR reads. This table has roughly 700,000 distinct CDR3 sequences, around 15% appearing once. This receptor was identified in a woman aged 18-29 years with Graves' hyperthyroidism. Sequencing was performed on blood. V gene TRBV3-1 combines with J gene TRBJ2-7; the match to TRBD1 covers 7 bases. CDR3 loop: CASSQDEQGYPYEQYF. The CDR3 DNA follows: TGTGCCAGCAGCCAAGACGAACAGGGGTATCCCTACGAGCAGTACTTC.